The sequence of this T cell receptor beta chain was determined in a study of shared T cell receptors in the human thymus. The data were produced by immunoSEQ multiplex PCR, yet TCRdb's version contains in-frame clones alone and is incomplete. Of 720,000 or so clones listed, 70% to 90% are singletons. V was pared by 1 base and J by 0 bases, with 10 bases between. The germline gives CDR1 SGHVS, CDR2 FNYEAQ. The CDR3 contains 15 residues. This sample was shared with a second study, whose subject was human thymus T cells. That paper notes: The thymus tissue came from resections taken during corrective heart surgery. Biased V and J segment usage appeared in thymus and peripheral blood.

The sample taken for sequencing was thymocytes. V gene TRBV7-6 combines with J gene TRBJ2-7; tentatively, D is TRBD2 (6 bases). This sequence originates from a girl under three years old with a congenital heart defect. This CDR3 reads CASSLGSSGSYEQYF. The CDR3 DNA sequence: TGTGCCAGCAGCTTAGGGAGTAGCGGCTCCTACGAGCAGTACTTC.